This entry lists 21 T cell receptor beta chains sequenced from one sample in a study of blood T cell repertoires in COVID-19. Produced via immunoSEQ multiplex PCR; TCRdb's table is partial and in-frame only. The sample lists hundreds of thousands of clones, approximately 86% occurring once. Sequenced input: PBMCs or T cells enriched from blood (not recorded which). Receptor source: a woman under 40 who had been exposed to COVID-19.

This sequence joins TRBV5-1 and TRBJ1-1; the D gene is possibly TRBD1 (5 bases). Looked up from germline, CDR1 is SGHRS and CDR2 is YFSETQ. The CDR3 length is 15 residues. V gave up 2 bases and J gave up 4 bases, with 15 bases separating them. The CDR3 nucleotides read TGCGCCAGCAGCTTAGGATGGCCAAGGGGCACTGAAGCTTTCTTT. Encoded protein: CASSLGWPRGTEAFF.

This chain uses TRBV29-1 with TRBJ1-4, with unresolved D. Germline CDR1 SQVTM, CDR2 ANQGSEA. The CDR3 extends over 15 amino acids. Trimming stripped 5 bases from V and 1 base from J, with 14 bases between. The CDR3 DNA reads TGCAGCGTTTCCGCGAGTCTCGGAACTAATGAAAAACTGTTTTTT. Residues: CSVSASLGTNEKLFF.

The chain uses TRBV19 and TRBJ2-7; the match to TRBD1 covers 10 bases. The V gene's germline CDR1 is LNHDA and CDR2 SQIVND (reference sequence). The length of the CDR3 is 15 residues. The trim removed 5 bases at V and 2 bases at J, leaving 6 bases unmatched. For the CDR3, the DNA is TGTGCCAGTAGTTTAGCCGGGACAGGGGCCTACGAGCAGTACTTC. Encoded protein: CASSLAGTGAYEQYF.

The V call is TRBV24-1, the J call TRBJ1-5; D is unclear. Trimming took 3 bases from V and 6 from J, leaving 17 bases between them. Per the germline V gene, CDR1 is KGHDR and CDR2 is SFDVKD. The CDR3 has 16 residues. The CDR3 DNA reads as TGTGCCACCAGTGATGACTCGGGAACCCAAACTCAGCCCCAGCATTTT. Amino acid sequence: CATSDDSGTQTQPQHF.

The rearrangement links TRBV6-6 to TRBJ2-7; a weak D match, TRBD1 (5 bases). This CDR3 is 12 amino acids long. Germline V gene lookup returns CDR1 MNHNY and CDR2 SVGAGI (reference sequence). Between the trimmed V and J ends, which lost 4 bases and 4 bases, there was a span of 8 bases. CDR3 residues: CASSLTEYEQYF. CDR3 coding DNA: TGTGCCAGCAGTTTGACAGAATACGAGCAGTACTTC.

This clone was detected only once. CDR3 DNA: TGTGCCATCAGCCCGGAGAGCGACTACGAGCAGTACTTC. Protein: CAISPESDYEQYF. The chain carries TRBV10-3 and TRBJ2-7; D gene ambiguous. CDR3 size: 13 residues. Germline loops: CDR1 ENHRY, CDR2 SYGVKD. Trimming pared 6 bases from V and 3 bases from J, leaving 12 bases between.

The J gene is TRBJ1-5, the V gene TRBV19; D remains ambiguous. Germline lookup yields CDR1 LNHDA and CDR2 SQIVND (reference sequence). The CDR3 covers 13 residues. V lost 5 bases, J lost 7 bases, and 12 bases lay in between. The CDR3 DNA follows: TGTGCCAGTAGTGCGACCGAGGGACAGCCCCAGCATTTT. Amino acid sequence: CASSATEGQPQHF.

The chain employs TRBV3-1 (or the pseudogene TRBV3-2) and TRBJ2-5; TRBD2 matches 9 bases. CDR3 length: 14 amino acids. Unmatched junction bases numbered 5, after V lost 1 base and J lost 8 bases. The germline V gene has CDR1 LGHDT and CDR2 YNNKEL (reference sequence). The CDR3 sequence is CASSQGAGGLTQYF. In nucleotides, the CDR3 is TGTGCCAGCAGCCAAGGGGCGGGGGGGCTAACCCAGTACTTC.

In its sample, this clone was seen a few times. The V call is TRBV6-1, the J call TRBJ2-2; TRBD2 matches 12 bases. Looked up from germline, CDR1 is MNHNS and CDR2 is SASEGT. There are 16 residues in the CDR3. With 4 bases clipped from V and 3 bases from J, the junction kept 3 bases outside the gene matches. In DNA, the CDR3 is TGTGCCAGCAGTGGGACTAGCGGGGTTTACACCGGGGAGCTGTTTTTT. Its translation is CASSGTSGVYTGELFF.

V usage is TRBV6-5 and J usage is TRBJ1-5, with D maybe TRBD1 (6 bases). V lost 7 bases and J 5 bases, leaving 15 bases between the germline ends. This CDR3 region has 14 residues. In germline, CDR1 is MNHEY, CDR2 SVGAGI. CDR3 in amino acids: CASMRTVADQPQHF. The CDR3 bases are TGTGCCAGCATGAGGACAGTGGCTGATCAGCCCCAGCATTTT.

This rearrangement joins TRBV6-5 to TRBJ2-3; 11 bases align to TRBD2. The ends lost 5 bases at V and 4 bases at J; junction bases unmatched: 5. This CDR3 spans 15 amino acids. Germline V gene lookup returns CDR1 MNHEY and CDR2 SVGAGI. The CDR3 DNA reads as TGTGCCAGCAGTCCTAGCGGGGGGTGGGCAGATACGCAGTATTTT. Translated: CASSPSGGWADTQYF.

This CDR3 reads CASSSYFADNVYGYTF. In DNA, the CDR3 is TGTGCCAGTAGTTCCTACTTTGCGGACAACGTCTATGGCTACACCTTC. The chain is built from TRBV19 and TRBJ1-2; TRBD1 might be the D (5 bases). With 5 bases removed from V and 4 bases from J, the gap between germline ends came to 20 bases. There are 16 residues in the CDR3. Germline CDR1 LNHDA, CDR2 SQIVND (reference sequence). The full variable domain, its missing parts supplied by reference TRBV19 and TRBJ1-2, is DGGITQSPKYLFRKEGQNVTLSCEQNLNHDAMYWYRQDPGQGLRLIYYSQIVNDFQKGDIAEGYSVSREKKESFPLTVTSAQKNPTAFYLCASSSYFADNVYGYTFGSGTRLTVV.

The chain combines TRBV3-1 (or the pseudogene TRBV3-2) with TRBJ1-3; D unresolved. The CDR3 runs to 15 residues. The V end lost 1 base, the J end lost 0 bases, and 7 bases lay between the germline ends. Germline V CDR1 and CDR2: LGHDT, YNNKEL (reference sequence). The CDR3 DNA is TGTGCCAGCAGCCAAGTCTCAGGCTCTGGAAACACCATATATTTT. Its protein is CASSQVSGSGNTIYF.

The CDR3 coding sequence is TGTGCCAGTAGTACCTTGACAGGCAATCAGCCCCAGCATTTT. It yields the protein CASSTLTGNQPQHF. The rearrangement joins TRBV19 to TRBJ1-5; maybe TRBD1 (5 bases). This CDR3 has 14 amino acids. Germline V gene data show CDR1 as LNHDA and CDR2 as SQIVND (reference sequence). V was cut by 4 bases and J by 2 bases, with 9 bases left in between. Full variable domain (remainder filled in from reference TRBV19 and TRBJ1-5): DGGITQSPKYLFRKEGQNVTLSCEQNLNHDAMYWYRQDPGQGLRLIYYSQIVNDFQKGDIAEGYSVSREKKESFPLTVTSAQKNPTAFYLCASSTLTGNQPQHFGDGTRLSIL.

V gene TRBV14 combines with J gene TRBJ2-7; D is possibly TRBD1 (6 bases). This CDR3 region has 14 residues. The germline V gene has CDR1 SGHDN and CDR2 FVKESK. Trimming removed 4 bases at V and 4 bases at J, with 14 bases between. The CDR3 sequence is CASSPTGTRYEQYF. CDR3 in DNA: TGTGCCAGCAGCCCCACCGGGACACGTTACGAGCAGTACTTC.

V gene TRBV11-2 combines with J gene TRBJ1-1; possibly TRBD1 for D (6 bases). The CDR3 is 15 residues long. Germline V lookup: CDR1 SGHAT, CDR2 FQNNGV. Deletions cut 5 bases from V and 4 bases from J, with 17 bases between. In DNA form, the CDR3 reads TGTGCCAGCAGCATCGCATGGGGGGGCACCACTGAAGCTTTCTTT. It is translated as CASSIAWGGTTEAFF.

The CDR3 sequence: CASSGAGPGNTIYF. CDR3 in DNA: TGTGCCAGCAGTGGGGCAGGCCCGGGAAACACCATATATTTT. This sequence joins TRBV2 and TRBJ1-3, with no clear D. The germline gives CDR1 SNHLY, CDR2 FYNNEI. The V and J ends lost 4 bases and 4 bases respectively, with 11 bases between them. This CDR3 region has 14 residues.

This clone appeared a single time. The gene calls are TRBV5-1 and TRBJ2-3; 12 nucleotides line up with TRBD2. The germline gives CDR1 SGHRS, CDR2 YFSETQ. The CDR3 length is 17 residues. The J segment lost 3 bases and the V segment lost 4 bases, leaving 9 bases of the junction unmatched. The CDR3 is CASSPTPSGGATDTQYF. CDR3 sequence (DNA): TGCGCCAGCAGCCCTACCCCTAGCGGGGGGGCAACAGATACGCAGTATTTT.

J is TRBJ2-3 and V is TRBV21-1; TRBD1 is the table's D call, not checked against the DNA. TRBV21-1 is a listed pseudogene. This CDR3 spans 12 amino acids. DNA for the CDR3: TGTGCCAGCAGCGGACAGTTTTTTACGCAGTATTTT. The encoded protein is CASSGQFFTQYF.

This clone was picked up a small number of times. The chain is built from TRBV3-1 (or the pseudogene TRBV3-2) and TRBJ2-7; D is ambiguous. V was shortened by 6 bases and J by 6 bases, with 9 bases between the two germline ends. Looked up from germline, CDR1 is LGHDT and CDR2 is YNNKEL (reference sequence). There are 11 residues in the CDR3. CDR3 nucleotide sequence: TGTGCCAGCAGTCAGGTGGGCGAGCAGTACTTC. Encoded protein: CASSQVGEQYF.

The chain recombines TRBV5-1 with TRBJ2-7; TRBD2 might be the D (6 bases). CDR1 SGHRS and CDR2 YFSETQ come from the germline V gene. This CDR3 has 14 residues. V dropped 5 bases and J dropped 1 base, with 13 bases sitting between them. This chain's CDR3 is CASSSREWSYEQYF. DNA for the CDR3: TGCGCCAGCAGTTCCCGGGAGTGGTCCTACGAGCAGTACTTC.